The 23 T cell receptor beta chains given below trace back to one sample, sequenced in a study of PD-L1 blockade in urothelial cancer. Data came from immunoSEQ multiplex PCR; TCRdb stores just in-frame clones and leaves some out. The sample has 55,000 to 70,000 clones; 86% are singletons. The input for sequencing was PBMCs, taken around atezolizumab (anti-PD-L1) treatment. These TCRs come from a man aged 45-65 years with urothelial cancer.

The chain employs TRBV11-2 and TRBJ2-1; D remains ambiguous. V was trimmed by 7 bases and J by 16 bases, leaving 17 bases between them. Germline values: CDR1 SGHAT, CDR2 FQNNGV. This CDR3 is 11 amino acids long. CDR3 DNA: TGTGCCAGCAAACCCCCGGGTCGCGCCTTCTTC. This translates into CASKPPGRAFF.

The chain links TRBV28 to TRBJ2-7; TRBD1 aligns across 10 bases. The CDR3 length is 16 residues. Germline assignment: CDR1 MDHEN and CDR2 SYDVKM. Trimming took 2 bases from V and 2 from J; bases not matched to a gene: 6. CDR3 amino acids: CASSLPDRGPPYEQYF. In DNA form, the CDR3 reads TGTGCCAGCAGTTTACCAGACAGGGGGCCACCCTACGAGCAGTACTTC. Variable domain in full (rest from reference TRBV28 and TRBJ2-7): DVKVTQSSRYLVKRTGEKVFLECVQDMDHENMFWYRQDPGLGLRLIYFSYDVKMKEKGDIPEGYSVSREKKERFSLILESASTNQTSMYLCASSLPDRGPPYEQYFGPGTRLTVT.

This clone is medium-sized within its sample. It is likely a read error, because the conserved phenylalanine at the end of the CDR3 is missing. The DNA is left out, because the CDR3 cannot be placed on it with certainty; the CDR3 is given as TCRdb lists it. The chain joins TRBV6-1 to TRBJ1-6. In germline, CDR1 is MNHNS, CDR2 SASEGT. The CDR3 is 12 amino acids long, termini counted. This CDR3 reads CASSDPAGDSTL.

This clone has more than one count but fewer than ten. This CDR3 reads CASSMPGVLNTEAFF. The CDR3 DNA reads TGTGCCAGCAGTATGCCGGGGGTCCTGAACACTGAAGCTTTCTTT. This rearrangement joins TRBV7-9 to TRBJ1-1; perhaps TRBD1 as D (5 bases). CDR3 length equals 15 residues. Trimming cost V 6 bases and J 0 bases, with 14 bases left between them. Germline values: CDR1 SEHNR, CDR2 FQNEAQ (reference sequence).

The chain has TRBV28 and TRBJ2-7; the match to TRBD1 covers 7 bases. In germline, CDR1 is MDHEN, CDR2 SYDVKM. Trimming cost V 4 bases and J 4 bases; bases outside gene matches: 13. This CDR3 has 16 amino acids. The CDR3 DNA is TGTGCCAGCAGTTCACCCTGGACAGGTGAACTTTACGAGCAGTACTTC. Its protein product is CASSSPWTGELYEQYF.

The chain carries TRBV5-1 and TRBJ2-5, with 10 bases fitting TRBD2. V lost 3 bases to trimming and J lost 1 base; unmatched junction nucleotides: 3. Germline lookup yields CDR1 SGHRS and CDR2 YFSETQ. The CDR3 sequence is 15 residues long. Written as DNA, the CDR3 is TGCGCCAGCAGCTGGGGACTAGCGACCCAAGAGACCCAGTACTTC. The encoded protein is CASSWGLATQETQYF.

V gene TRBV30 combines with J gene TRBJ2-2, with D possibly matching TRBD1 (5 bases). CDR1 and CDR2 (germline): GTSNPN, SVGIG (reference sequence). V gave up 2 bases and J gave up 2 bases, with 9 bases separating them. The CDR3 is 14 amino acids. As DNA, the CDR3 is TGTGCCTGGAGTCTGGGGCCCAACACCGGGGAGCTGTTTTTT. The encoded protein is CAWSLGPNTGELFF.

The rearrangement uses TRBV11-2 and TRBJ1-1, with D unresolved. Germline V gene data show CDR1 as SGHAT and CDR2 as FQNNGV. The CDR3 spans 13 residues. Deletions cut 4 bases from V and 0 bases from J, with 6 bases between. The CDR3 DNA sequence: TGTGCCAGCAGCTGGGCCTTGAACACTGAAGCTTTCTTT. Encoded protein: CASSWALNTEAFF.

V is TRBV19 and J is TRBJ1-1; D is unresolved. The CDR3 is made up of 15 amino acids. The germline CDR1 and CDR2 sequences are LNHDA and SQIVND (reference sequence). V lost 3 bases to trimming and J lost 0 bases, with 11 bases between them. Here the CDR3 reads CASSMGGQLNTEAFF. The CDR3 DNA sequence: TGTGCCAGTAGTATGGGAGGGCAGTTGAACACTGAAGCTTTCTTT.

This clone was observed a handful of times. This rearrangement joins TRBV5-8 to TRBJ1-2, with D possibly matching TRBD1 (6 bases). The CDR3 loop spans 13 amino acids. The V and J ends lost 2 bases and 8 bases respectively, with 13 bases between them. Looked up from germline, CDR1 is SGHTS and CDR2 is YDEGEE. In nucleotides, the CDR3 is TGTGCCAGCAGCTTTCTAAGGACAGACGGCTACACCTTC. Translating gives CASSFLRTDGYTF.

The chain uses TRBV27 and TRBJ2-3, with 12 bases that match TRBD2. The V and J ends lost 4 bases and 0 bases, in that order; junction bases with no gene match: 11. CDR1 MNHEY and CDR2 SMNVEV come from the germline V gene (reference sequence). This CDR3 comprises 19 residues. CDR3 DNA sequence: TGTGCCAGCAGTTCCCCCCAGTTTGGACTAGCGGGAAGCACAGATACGCAGTATTTT. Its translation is CASSSPQFGLAGSTDTQYF.

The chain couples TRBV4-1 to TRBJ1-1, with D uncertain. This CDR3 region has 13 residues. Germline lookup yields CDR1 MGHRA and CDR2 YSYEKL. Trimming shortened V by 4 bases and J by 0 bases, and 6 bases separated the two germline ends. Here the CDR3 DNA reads TGCGCCAGCAGCCTTCGGGTGAACACTGAAGCTTTCTTT. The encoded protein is CASSLRVNTEAFF.

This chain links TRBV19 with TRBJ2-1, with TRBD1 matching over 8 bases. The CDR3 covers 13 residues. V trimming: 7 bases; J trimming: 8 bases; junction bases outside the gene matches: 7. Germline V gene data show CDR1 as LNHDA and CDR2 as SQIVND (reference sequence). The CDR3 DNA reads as TGTGCCAGTAAAGGACAGGGAGTTCATGAGCAGTTCTTC. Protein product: CASKGQGVHEQFF.

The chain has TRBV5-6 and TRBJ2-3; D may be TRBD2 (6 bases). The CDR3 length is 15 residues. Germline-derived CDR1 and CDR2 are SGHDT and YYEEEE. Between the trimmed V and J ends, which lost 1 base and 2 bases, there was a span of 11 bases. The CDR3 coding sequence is TGTGCCAGCAGCTTGTCGGGACTCCTCACAGATACGCAGTATTTT. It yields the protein CASSLSGLLTDTQYF.

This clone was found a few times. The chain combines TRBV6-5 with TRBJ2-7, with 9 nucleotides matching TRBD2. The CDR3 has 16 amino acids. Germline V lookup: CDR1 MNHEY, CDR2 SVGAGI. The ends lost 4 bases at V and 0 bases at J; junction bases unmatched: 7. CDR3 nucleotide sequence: TGTGCCAGCAGTTTCCTTAGCGGGGGCCCCTCCTACGAGCAGTACTTC. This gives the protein CASSFLSGGPSYEQYF.

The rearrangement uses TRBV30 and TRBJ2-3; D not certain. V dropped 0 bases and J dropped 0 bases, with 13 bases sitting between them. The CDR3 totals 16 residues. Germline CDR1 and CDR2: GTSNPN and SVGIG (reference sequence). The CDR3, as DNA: TGTGCCTGGAGTGTAAAGAGGCTCTCTAGCACAGATACGCAGTATTTT. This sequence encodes CAWSVKRLSSTDTQYF.

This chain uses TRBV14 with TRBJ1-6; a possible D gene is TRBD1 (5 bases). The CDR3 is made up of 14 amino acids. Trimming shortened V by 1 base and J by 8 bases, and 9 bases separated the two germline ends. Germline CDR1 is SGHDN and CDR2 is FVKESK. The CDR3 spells CASSQGRGYSPLHF. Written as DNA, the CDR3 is TGTGCCAGCAGCCAAGGAAGGGGTTATTCACCCCTCCACTTT.

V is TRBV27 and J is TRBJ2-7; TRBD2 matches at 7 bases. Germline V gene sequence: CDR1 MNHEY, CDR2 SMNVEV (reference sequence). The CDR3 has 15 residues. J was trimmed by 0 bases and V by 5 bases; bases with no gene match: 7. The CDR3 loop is CASSLTSLSSYEQYF. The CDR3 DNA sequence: TGTGCCAGCAGTCTGACTAGCCTTAGCTCCTACGAGCAGTACTTC.

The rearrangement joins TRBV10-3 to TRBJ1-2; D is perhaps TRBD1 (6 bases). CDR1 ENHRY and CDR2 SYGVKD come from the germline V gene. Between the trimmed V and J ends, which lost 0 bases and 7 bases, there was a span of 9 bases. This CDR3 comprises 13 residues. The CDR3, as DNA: TGTGCCATCAGTGAGTCACAGGGCGCTGGCTACACCTTC. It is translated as CAISESQGAGYTF.

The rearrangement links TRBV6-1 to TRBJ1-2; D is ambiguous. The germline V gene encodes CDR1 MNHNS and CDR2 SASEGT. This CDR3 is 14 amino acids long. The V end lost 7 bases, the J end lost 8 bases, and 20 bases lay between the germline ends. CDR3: CASILGLLGVGYTF. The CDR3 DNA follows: TGTGCCAGCATACTAGGACTGTTGGGAGTAGGCTACACCTTC.

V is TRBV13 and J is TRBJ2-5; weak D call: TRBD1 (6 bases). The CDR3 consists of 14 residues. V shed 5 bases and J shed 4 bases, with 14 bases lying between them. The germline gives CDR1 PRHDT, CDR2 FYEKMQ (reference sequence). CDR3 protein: CASSPGTLVETQYF. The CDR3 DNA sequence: TGTGCCAGCAGCCCTGGGACATTAGTAGAGACCCAGTACTTC.

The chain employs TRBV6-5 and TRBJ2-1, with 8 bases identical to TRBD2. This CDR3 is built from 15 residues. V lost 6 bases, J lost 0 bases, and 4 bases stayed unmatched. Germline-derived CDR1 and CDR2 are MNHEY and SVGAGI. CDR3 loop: CASRLSGISYNEQFF. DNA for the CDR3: TGTGCCAGCAGGCTTAGCGGGATCTCCTACAATGAGCAGTTCTTC.

CDR3 in amino acids: CASSDSASGKQYF. The DNA for the CDR3 is TGTGCCAGCAGTGACTCGGCTAGCGGCAAGCAGTACTTC. This sequence joins TRBV6-4 and TRBJ2-7, with 7 positions matching TRBD2. Germline V lookup: CDR1 MRHNA, CDR2 SNTAGT. The CDR3 consists of 13 residues. V lost 0 bases and J lost 8; bases outside the gene matches: 4.